This T cell receptor beta chain emerged from a study of T cell responses to AZD1222 COVID-19 vaccine. Study observations and caveats: At baseline, just five to seven AZD1222 recipients tested seropositive. Donor demographics were predominantly white British with a female majority; clonal diversity may be underestimated.

TCRdb's copy holds only in-frame clones and misses some; the assay was immunoSEQ multiplex PCR. The data contain about 100,000 clones, roughly nine tenths of them singletons. Looked up from germline, CDR1 is MDHEN and CDR2 is SYDVKM. The CDR3 has 15 amino acids. Trimming took 5 bases from V and 1 from J, leaving 12 bases between them. For this clone: What it recognizes is unknown.

The V call is TRBV28, the J call TRBJ1-3; possible D gene TRBD1, 5 bases. The material was peripheral blood, obtained on day 0 of AZD1222 vaccination. This receptor was identified in an adult in good health. The CDR3 DNA sequence: TGTGCCAGCAGTCGGGACCGCGTATCTGGAAACACCATATATTTT. Encoded protein: CASSRDRVSGNTIYF.